The TCR beta chain under discussion was sequenced for a study of memory B cells and T cells in multiple sclerosis. Regarding this clone: Its antigen is still unknown.

TCRdb's table, derived via immunoSEQ multiplex PCR, lists solely in-frame clones and lacks some. The repertoire consists of roughly 30,000 clones, with 86% occurring once and the leading ten covering 2% to 3%. Separate sequencing covered autoproliferating (CFSE-dim) and non-proliferating (CFSE-high) T cells from stimulus-free culture. Roughly 5.2x10^7 CFSE-labeled PBMCs were cultured less than eight days unstimulated, then replicate wells were pooled. Germline V gene data show CDR1 as MDHEN and CDR2 as SYDVKM. Trimming stripped 6 bases from V and 0 bases from J, with 17 bases between. The CDR3 is made up of 16 amino acids.

The chain joins TRBV28 to TRBJ1-1; D gene unclear. The receptor was isolated from a human donor with multiple sclerosis. Sequencing was done on a sample of PBMCs from blood kept in culture. The CDR3 protein is CASSFDRRTVNTEAFF. The CDR3 nucleotides are TGTGCCAGCAGCTTCGACCGACGGACGGTGAACACTGAAGCTTTCTTT.